These T cell receptor beta chains were read from a single sample in a study of T cell repertoires in cytomegalovirus infection. TCRdb re-called the reads with MiXCR, one entry per CDR3 protein. This table holds about 830,000 distinct CDR3 sequences, approximately 32% found once. Their antigens are not known. The specimen was cultured CD8+ T cells from PBMCs, collected from culture after CMV antigen stimulation. These receptors came from a human donor in good health (CMV status not recorded). Some clones in this sample may be carry-over from other donors' samples. Each CDR3 is given with its conserved first and last residue. The D gene is left open where the match is weak. Clone sizes are given selectively: once, few, many, or a class where the clone is expanded.

d_gene	j_gene	v_gene	abundance	CDR3aa	CDR3nt
TRBD1	TRBJ1-2	TRBV28	.	CASSRDRNGYTF	TGTGCCAGCAGCAGGGACAGGAACGGCTACACCTTC
.	TRBJ1-5	TRBV4-1	many	CASSQDGGSNQPQHF	TGCGCCAGCAGCCAAGACGGTGGAAGCAATCAGCCCCAGCATTTT
.	TRBJ2-7	TRBV7-2	many	CASSSIYEQYF	TGTGCCAGCAGCTCTATTTACGAGCAGTACTTC
.	TRBJ1-1	TRBV7-6	.	CASSKGGYTEAFF	TGTGCCAGCAGCAAAGGAGGGTACACTGAAGCTTTCTTT
TRBD1	TRBJ1-1	TRBV7-6	few	CASSLAAGTGASHEAFF	TGTGCCAGCAGCTTAGCAGCCGGGACAGGGGCTTCGCATGAAGCTTTCTTT
TRBD1	TRBJ2-7	TRBV19	few	CASSSQGDEQYF	TGTGCCAGCAGTTCACAGGGGGACGAGCAGTACTTC
.	TRBJ1-6	TRBV29-1	.	CSVGRGRYNSPLHF	TGCAGCGTTGGAAGGGGCAGGTACAATTCACCCCTCCACTTT
.	TRBJ2-1	TRBV19	few	CASSPKGSKAYNEQFF	TGTGCCAGTAGTCCTAAGGGTAGTAAAGCCTACAATGAGCAGTTCTTC
.	TRBJ1-5	TRBV4-2	.	CASSQDVAGAQHF	TGTGCCAGCAGCCAAGATGTTGCAGGAGCCCAGCATTTT
.	TRBJ1-1	TRBV6-1	many	CASSSRVNTEAFF	TGTGCCAGCAGTTCCAGGGTGAACACTGAAGCTTTCTTT
.	TRBJ2-1	TRBV2	.	CATPSGDKNNEQFF	TGTGCCACCCCATCGGGGGACAAAAACAATGAGCAGTTCTTC
.	TRBJ1-2	TRBV29-1	.	CSVEFTQSYGYTF	TGCAGCGTTGAATTCACACAGTCCTATGGCTACACCTTC
TRBD1	TRBJ1-1	TRBV6-5	.	CASKRQGGGTEAFF	TGTGCCAGCAAAAGACAGGGGGGAGGCACTGAAGCTTTCTTT
.	TRBJ1-1	TRBV7-9	many	CASSPPRGNTEAFF	TGTGCCAGCAGCCCCCCGCGGGGAAACACTGAAGCTTTCTTT
.	TRBJ2-5	TRBV11-2	few	CASSLVGGGHQETQYF	TGTGCCAGCAGCTTAGTTGGGGGGGGGCACCAAGAGACCCAGTACTTC
TRBD2	TRBJ2-1	TRBV24-1	.	CATSEWGGDYNEQFF	TGTGCCACCAGTGAGTGGGGAGGGGATTACAATGAGCAGTTCTTC
.	TRBJ2-5	TRBV7-9	.	CTSSLGSGFLEETQYF	TGTACCAGCAGCTTAGGATCAGGGTTTCTTGAAGAGACCCAGTACTTC
.	TRBJ2-1	TRBV28	few	CASSLSVRLDNEQFF	TGTGCCAGCAGTTTATCTGTACGACTTGACAATGAGCAGTTCTTC
.	TRBJ1-1	TRBV28	.	CASGDGDTEAFF	TGTGCCAGCGGGGACGGGGACACTGAAGCTTTCTTT
.	TRBJ2-3	TRBV7-8	many	CASSFPNRPEPEYF	TGTGCCAGCAGCTTTCCTAACCGACCCGAGCCGGAGTATTTT
.	TRBJ2-6	TRBV20-1	.	CSALGHQAGANVLTF	TGCAGTGCTCTGGGACACCAGGCGGGGGCCAACGTCCTGACTTTC
.	TRBJ2-3	TRBV28	few	CASSLDSENTDTQYF	TGTGCCAGCAGTTTAGACAGTGAGAATACAGATACGCAGTATTTT
.	TRBJ1-2	TRBV5-5	few	CASSSPDKLGGYTF	TGTGCCAGCAGCTCCCCCGACAAACTGGGGGGCTACACCTTC
.	TRBJ2-4	TRBV7-9	many	CASSLVSRGGQFAKNIQYF	TGTGCCAGCAGCTTAGTGAGCAGGGGAGGTCAGTTCGCCAAAAACATTCAGTACTTC
.	TRBJ2-2	TRBV6-8	few	CASTTAGGELFF	TGTGCCAGCACCACGGCGGGCGGGGAGCTGTTTTTT
.	TRBJ1-1	TRBV10-2	few	CASSGSGGRTEAFF	TGCGCCAGCAGTGGTTCGGGGGGGCGGACTGAAGCTTTCTTT
.	TRBJ2-1	TRBV7-6	few	CASTTRHEQFF	TGTGCCAGCACCACCCGGCATGAGCAGTTCTTC
.	TRBJ2-5	TRBV7-9	.	CASSLARLVQEETQYF	TGTGCCAGCAGCTTAGCCCGACTAGTTCAGGAAGAGACCCAGTACTTC
.	TRBJ2-5	TRBV6-2/TRBV6-3	.	CASIARGGVQETQYF	TGTGCCAGCATTGCTAGGGGGGGGGTTCAAGAGACCCAGTACTTC
.	TRBJ1-1	TRBV7-9	many	CASSLSEFPEAFF	TGTGCCAGCAGCTTATCCGAATTCCCAGAAGCTTTCTTT
.	TRBJ1-1	TRBV6-2/TRBV6-3	.	CASKQEPNTEAFF	TGTGCCAGCAAGCAGGAGCCGAACACTGAAGCTTTCTTT
.	TRBJ2-2	TRBV7-9	.	CASSLAARELFF	TGTGCCAGCAGCTTAGCCGCGCGGGAGCTGTTTTTT
.	TRBJ2-5	TRBV6-6	.	CASSYLRGQETQYF	TGTGCCAGCAGTTACCTAAGGGGGCAAGAGACCCAGTACTTC
.	TRBJ2-1	TRBV10-2	few	CATGSHEQFF	TGCGCCACAGGGTCCCATGAGCAGTTCTTC
.	TRBJ1-5	TRBV28	few	CASSLVGWGAQPQHF	TGTGCCAGCAGTTTAGTTGGGTGGGGAGCGCAGCCCCAGCATTTT
.	TRBJ2-5	TRBV28	.	CASSSAPPSVGQETQYF	TGTGCCAGCAGTTCCGCCCCTCCTAGCGTGGGCCAAGAGACCCAGTACTTC
TRBD1	TRBJ1-2	TRBV7-4	.	CASSRGTANYGYTF	TGTGCCAGCAGTCGCGGGACAGCTAACTATGGCTACACCTTC
TRBD2	TRBJ2-2	TRBV7-6	.	CASSFSPGLAVTGELFF	TGTGCCAGCAGCTTCTCCCCCGGACTAGCGGTAACCGGGGAGCTGTTTTTT
.	TRBJ1-1	TRBV28	.	CASSLSLRGTTEAFF	TGTGCCAGCAGTTTATCCCTAAGGGGGACCACTGAAGCTTTCTTT
.	TRBJ2-2	TRBV12-3/TRBV12-4	few	CASSTGRGANTGELFF	TGTGCCAGCAGTACCGGCCGAGGGGCGAACACCGGGGAGCTGTTTTTT
TRBD2	TRBJ2-7	TRBV14	.	CASSQDGLAGLDEQYF	TGTGCCAGCAGCCAAGATGGGCTAGCGGGGTTGGACGAGCAGTACTTC